This T cell receptor gamma chain was captured by sequencing in a study of γδ T cells in repeated Plasmodium falciparum infection. TCRdb re-called the multiplex PCR reads using CATT. The table has approximately 25,000 gamma-chain clones, 3% seen once. Bulk repertoires came from Vgamma9/Vdelta2+ or Vdelta2-negative gammadelta T cells flow-sorted from PBMC. This clone has just a few counts. This likely came from a read error, as a far larger clone is one base away. Distinct nucleotide sequences in the sample also encode this CDR3. The CDR3 is made up of 14 amino acids. Per the germline V gene, CDR1 is GITISATS and CDR2 is ISYDGTV (reference sequence).

The sequenced sample consisted of gamma-delta T cells from blood. The chain combines TRGV9 with TRGJ1 or TRGJ2. The J gene was not available in TCRdb and was assigned here by matching the DNA to germline segments. This receptor was taken from a pool of human donors (malaria-infected and uninfected, not separated). CDR3 amino acids: CALWARPLYYKKLF. For the CDR3, the DNA is TGTGCCCTGTGGGCCCGTCCTCTTTATTATAAGAAACTCTTT.